In its sample, the clone carrying this T cell receptor beta chain was seen a few times. Its antigen is undetermined. This entry comes from a study of shared clonotypes between healthy human individuals. Study results and limitations: Tissue TCR repertoires likely differ from these blood-only repertoires.

Germline V CDR1 and CDR2: MNHEY, SVGAGI. V lost 0 bases and J 10 bases, leaving 13 bases between the germline ends. The CDR3 contains 15 residues. Nashville, Tennessee was home to all donors, who were Caucasian adults. Into CD45RA+ naive and CD45RA-negative memory subsets, the CD4+ cells were split. Several immunoSEQ 96-well plates shared each subset's DNA, each plate a replicate. The repertoire was sequenced with immunoSEQ multiplex PCR; TCRdb's copy has only in-frame clones and lacks some. The sample consists of some 2,100,000 clones, approximately 95% of them appearing once. The material sequenced was naive CD4+ T cells sorted from blood. Subset here: CD45RA+ positively selected. The receptor was isolated from a man between 18 and 29 years old in good health. The chain employs TRBV6-5 and TRBJ1-6; perhaps TRBD1 as D (5 bases). The CDR3 spells CASSYSRTNDSPLHF. The CDR3, as DNA: TGTGCCAGCAGTTACTCCCGGACAAACGACTCACCCCTCCACTTT.